One T cell receptor beta chain is described in this entry. PCR used 60 Vbeta primers and 13 Jbeta primers. Sequencing was performed with immunoSEQ multiplex PCR; in TCRdb, only in-frame clones are kept and a portion is missing. The sample lists about 100,000 clones, around three quarters occurring once. The sample is drawn from a study of cytomegalovirus exposure and HLA in healthy donors. Germline V gene sequence: CDR1 MDHEN, CDR2 SYDVKM. The CDR3 runs 17 residues. With 2 bases clipped from V and 2 bases from J, the junction kept 7 bases outside the gene matches. This chain links TRBV28 with TRBJ2-3; 10 nucleotides agree with TRBD2. This TCR was sampled from a man aged 25 to 45 in good health and CMV-seronegative. Sequences were obtained from PBMCs. The chain's CDR3 is CASSLIIAGGHTDTQYF. The CDR3 DNA is TGTGCCAGCAGTTTAATCATAGCGGGGGGCCACACAGATACGCAGTATTTT.